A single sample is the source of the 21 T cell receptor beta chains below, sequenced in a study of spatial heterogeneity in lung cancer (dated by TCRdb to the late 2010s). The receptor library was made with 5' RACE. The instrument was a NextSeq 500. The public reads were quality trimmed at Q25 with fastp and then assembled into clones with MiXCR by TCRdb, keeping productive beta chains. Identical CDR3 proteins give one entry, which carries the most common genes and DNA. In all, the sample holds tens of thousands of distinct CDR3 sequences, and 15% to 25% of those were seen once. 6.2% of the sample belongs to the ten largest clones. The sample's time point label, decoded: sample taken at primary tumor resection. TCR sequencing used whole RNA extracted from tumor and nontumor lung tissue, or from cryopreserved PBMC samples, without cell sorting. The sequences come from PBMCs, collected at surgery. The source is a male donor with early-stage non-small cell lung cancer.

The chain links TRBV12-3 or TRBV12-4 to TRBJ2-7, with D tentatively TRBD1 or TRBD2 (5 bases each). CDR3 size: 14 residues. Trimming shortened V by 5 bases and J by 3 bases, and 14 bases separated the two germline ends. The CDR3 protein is CASSTGDGNYEQYF. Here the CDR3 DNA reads TGTGCCAGCAGTACCGGGGACGGCAACTACGAGCAGTACTTC.

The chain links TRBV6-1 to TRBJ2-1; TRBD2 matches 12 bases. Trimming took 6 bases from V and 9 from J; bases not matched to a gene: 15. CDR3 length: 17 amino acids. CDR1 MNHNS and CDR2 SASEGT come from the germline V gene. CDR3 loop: CASRQHSGLAGPTEQFF. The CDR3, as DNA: TGTGCCAGCAGACAACATTCGGGACTAGCGGGCCCAACTGAGCAGTTCTTC.

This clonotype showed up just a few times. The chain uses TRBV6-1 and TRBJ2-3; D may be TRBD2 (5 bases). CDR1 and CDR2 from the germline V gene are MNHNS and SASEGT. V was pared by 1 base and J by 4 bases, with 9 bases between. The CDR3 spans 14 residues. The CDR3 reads CASSEGRLADTQYF. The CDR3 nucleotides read TGTGCCAGCAGTGAAGGGAGGTTGGCAGATACGCAGTATTTT.

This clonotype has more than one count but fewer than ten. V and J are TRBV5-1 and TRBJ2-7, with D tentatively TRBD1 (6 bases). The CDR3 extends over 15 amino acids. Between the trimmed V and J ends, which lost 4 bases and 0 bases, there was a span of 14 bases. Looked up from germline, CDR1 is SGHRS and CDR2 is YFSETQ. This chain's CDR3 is CASSLTGEGSYEQYF. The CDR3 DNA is TGCGCCAGCAGCCTGACAGGAGAGGGCTCCTACGAGCAGTACTTC.

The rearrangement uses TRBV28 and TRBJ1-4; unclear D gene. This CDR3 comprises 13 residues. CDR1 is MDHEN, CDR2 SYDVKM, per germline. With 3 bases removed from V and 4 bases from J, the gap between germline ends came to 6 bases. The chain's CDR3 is CASSFANNEKLFF. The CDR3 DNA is TGTGCCAGCAGTTTTGCCAATAATGAAAAACTGTTTTTT.

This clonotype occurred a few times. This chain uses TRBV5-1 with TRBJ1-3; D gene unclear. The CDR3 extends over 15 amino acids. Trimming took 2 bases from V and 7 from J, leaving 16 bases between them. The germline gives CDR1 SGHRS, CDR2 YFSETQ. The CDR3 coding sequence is TGCGCCAGCAGCTTAGAGGGCAGTCTCCGTAACACCATATATTTT. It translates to CASSLEGSLRNTIYF.

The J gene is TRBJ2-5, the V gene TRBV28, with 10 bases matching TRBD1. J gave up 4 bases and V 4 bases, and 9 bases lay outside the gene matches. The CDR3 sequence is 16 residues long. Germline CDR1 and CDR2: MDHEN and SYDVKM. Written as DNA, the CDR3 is TGTGCCAGCAGTTCAAGCCGGGACAGGGGCCGAGAGACCCAGTACTTC. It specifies CASSSSRDRGRETQYF.

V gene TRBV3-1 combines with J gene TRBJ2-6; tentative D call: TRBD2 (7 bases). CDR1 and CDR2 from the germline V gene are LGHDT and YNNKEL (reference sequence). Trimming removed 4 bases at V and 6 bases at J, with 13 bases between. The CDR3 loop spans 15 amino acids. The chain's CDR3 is CASSPHRGAANVLTF. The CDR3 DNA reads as TGTGCCAGCAGCCCCCACCGGGGGGCGGCCAACGTCCTGACTTTC.

The CDR3 here is CASSLEGGPTDTQYF. DNA of the CDR3: TGTGCCAGCAGCTTAGAAGGCGGACCCACAGATACGCAGTATTTT. The chain uses TRBV7-2 and TRBJ2-3, with no clear D. CDR1 SGHTA and CDR2 FQGNSA come from the germline V gene. The CDR3 length is 15 residues. Trimming took off 1 base at V and 2 bases at J, with 10 bases between the two ends.

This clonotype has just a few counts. This chain's CDR3 is CASRITVNTEAFF. The CDR3 DNA follows: TGTGCCAGCAGGATTACAGTGAACACTGAAGCTTTCTTT. The chain is built from TRBV7-8 and TRBJ1-1, with D uncertain. CDR3 length equals 13 residues. Trimming took off 6 bases at V and 0 bases at J, with 8 bases between the two ends. Germline CDR1 is SGHVS and CDR2 is FQNEAQ.

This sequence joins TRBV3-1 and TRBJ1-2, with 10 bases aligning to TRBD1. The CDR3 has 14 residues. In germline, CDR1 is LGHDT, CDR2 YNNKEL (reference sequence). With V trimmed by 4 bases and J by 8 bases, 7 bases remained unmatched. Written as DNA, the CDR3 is TGTGCCAGCAGCCCGACAGGGGGCGCGCGGGGCTACACCTTC. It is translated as CASSPTGGARGYTF. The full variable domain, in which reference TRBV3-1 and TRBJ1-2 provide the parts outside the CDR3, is DTAVSQTPKYLVTQMGNDKSIKCEQNLGHDTMYWYKQDSKKFLKIMFSYNNKELIINETVPNRFSPKSPDKAHLNLHINSLELGDSAVYFCASSPTGGARGYTFGSGTRLTVV.

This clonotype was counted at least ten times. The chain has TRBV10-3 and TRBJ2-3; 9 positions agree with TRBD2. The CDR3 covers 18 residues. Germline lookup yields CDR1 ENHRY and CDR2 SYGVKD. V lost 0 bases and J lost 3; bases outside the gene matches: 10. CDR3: CAISESGTGTSKTDTQYF. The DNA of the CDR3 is TGTGCCATCAGTGAGTCAGGGACCGGGACTAGCAAAACAGATACGCAGTATTTT.

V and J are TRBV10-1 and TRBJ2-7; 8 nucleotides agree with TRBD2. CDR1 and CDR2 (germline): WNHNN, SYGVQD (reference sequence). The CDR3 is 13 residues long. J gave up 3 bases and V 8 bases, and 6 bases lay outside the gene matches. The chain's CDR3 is CASGRLACYEQYF. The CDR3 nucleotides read TGCGCCAGCGGAAGACTAGCGTGCTACGAGCAGTACTTC.

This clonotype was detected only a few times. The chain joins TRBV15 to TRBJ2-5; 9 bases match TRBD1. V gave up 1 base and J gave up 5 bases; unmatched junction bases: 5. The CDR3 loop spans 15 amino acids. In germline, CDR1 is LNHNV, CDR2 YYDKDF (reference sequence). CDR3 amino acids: CATSRGTGDAETQYF. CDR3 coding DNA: TGTGCCACCAGCAGAGGGACAGGGGACGCGGAGACCCAGTACTTC.

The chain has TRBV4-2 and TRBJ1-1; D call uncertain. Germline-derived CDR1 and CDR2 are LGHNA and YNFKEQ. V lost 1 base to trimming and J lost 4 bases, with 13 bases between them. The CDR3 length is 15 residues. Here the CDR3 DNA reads TGTGCCAGCAGCCAAGTGGTACAGCGAACCACTGAAGCTTTCTTT. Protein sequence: CASSQVVQRTTEAFF.

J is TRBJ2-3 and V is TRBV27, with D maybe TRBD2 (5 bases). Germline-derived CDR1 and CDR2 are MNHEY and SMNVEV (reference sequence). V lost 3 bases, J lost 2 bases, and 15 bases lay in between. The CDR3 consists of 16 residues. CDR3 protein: CASSLGEGRNTDTQYF. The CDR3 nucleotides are TGTGCCAGCAGTTTGGGAGAGGGCAGAAACACAGATACGCAGTATTTT.

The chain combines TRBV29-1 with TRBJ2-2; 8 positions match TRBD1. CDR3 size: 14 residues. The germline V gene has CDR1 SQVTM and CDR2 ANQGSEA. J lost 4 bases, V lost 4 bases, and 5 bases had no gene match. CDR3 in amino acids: CSVVQTGVTGELFF. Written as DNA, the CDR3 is TGCAGCGTTGTTCAGACAGGGGTCACCGGGGAGCTGTTTTTT.

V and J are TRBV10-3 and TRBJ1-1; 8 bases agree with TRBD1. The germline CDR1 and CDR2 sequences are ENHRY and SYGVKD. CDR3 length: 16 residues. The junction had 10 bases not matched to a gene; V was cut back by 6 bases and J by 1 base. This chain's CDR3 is CAIRAGTGLRNTEAFF. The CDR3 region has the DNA TGTGCCATCAGGGCCGGGACAGGCTTAAGGAACACTGAAGCTTTCTTT.

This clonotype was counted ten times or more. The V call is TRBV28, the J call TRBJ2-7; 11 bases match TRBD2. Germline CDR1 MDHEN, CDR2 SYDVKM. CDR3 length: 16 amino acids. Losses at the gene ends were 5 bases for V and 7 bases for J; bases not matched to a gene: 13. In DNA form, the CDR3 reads TGTGCCAGCAGTCCTACGACTAGCGGGGACCCTTATGAGCAGTACTTC. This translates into CASSPTTSGDPYEQYF.

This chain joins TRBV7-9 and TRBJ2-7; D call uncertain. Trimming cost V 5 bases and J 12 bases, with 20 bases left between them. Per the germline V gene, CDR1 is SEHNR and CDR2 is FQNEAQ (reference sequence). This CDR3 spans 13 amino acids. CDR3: CASSPPVGPPGYF. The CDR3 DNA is TGTGCCAGCAGCCCACCAGTGGGTCCTCCGGGGTACTTC. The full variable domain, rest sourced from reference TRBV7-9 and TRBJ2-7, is DTGVSQNPRHKITKRGQNVTFRCDPISEHNRLYWYRQTLGQGPEFLTYFQNEAQLEKSRLLSDRFSAERPKGSFSTLEIQRTEQGDSAMYLCASSPPVGPPGYFGPGTRLTVT.

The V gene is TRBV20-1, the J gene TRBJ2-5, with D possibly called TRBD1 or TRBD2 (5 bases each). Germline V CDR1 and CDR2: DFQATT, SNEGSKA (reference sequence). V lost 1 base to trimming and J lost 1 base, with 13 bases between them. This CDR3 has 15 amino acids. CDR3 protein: CSARAARGPQETQYF. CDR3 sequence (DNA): TGCAGTGCTAGAGCCGCGAGGGGCCCCCAAGAGACCCAGTACTTC.